This entry describes one TCR beta chain. Its antigen is as yet unknown. Here immunoSEQ multiplex PCR was the method, and the copy in TCRdb shows in-frame clones only, minus some. The sample includes some 350,000 clones, about 74% of them seen just once. The entry originates in a study of shared clonotypes between healthy human individuals. Study observations and caveats: It was expected that sequencing depth would affect clonotype sharing among donors.

CD45RA-negative memory and CD45RA+ naive subsets were split from the CD4+ cells. This CDR3 spans 12 amino acids. The V and J ends lost 4 bases and 7 bases respectively, with 8 bases between them. CDR1 is SGHVS, CDR2 FNYEAQ, per germline. Sequenced: memory CD4+ T cells sorted from blood. Subset noted: CD45RA-negative fraction. The chain combines TRBV7-6 with TRBJ2-1; D gene uncertain. This receptor was obtained from a man aged 25 to 40 in good health. The CDR3 sequence: CASSSRPNEQFF. The CDR3 DNA sequence: TGTGCCAGCAGCTCCCGGCCTAATGAGCAGTTCTTC.